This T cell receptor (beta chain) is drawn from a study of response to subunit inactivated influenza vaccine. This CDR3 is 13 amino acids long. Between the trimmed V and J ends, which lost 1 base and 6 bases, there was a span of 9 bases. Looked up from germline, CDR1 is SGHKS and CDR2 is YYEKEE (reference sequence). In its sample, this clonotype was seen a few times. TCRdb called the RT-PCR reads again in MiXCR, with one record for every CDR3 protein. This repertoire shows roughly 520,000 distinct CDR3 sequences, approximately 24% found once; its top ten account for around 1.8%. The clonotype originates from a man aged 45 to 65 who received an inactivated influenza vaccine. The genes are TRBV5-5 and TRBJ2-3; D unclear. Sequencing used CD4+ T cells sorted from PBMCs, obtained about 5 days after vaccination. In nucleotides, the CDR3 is TGTGCCAGCAGCTTGATTCCCAGCGATACGCAGTATTTT. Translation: CASSLIPSDTQYF.